Below, 11 T cell receptor beta chains from the same sample are listed, as sequenced in a study of vaccination and CD4 T cells after COVID-19. Their antigens are not known. Treatment reported: roughly ten-day PBMC culture with coronavirus spike peptide pools or control peptides (ViraFEST assay). The study sequenced cultured CD4+ T cell DNA using the Oncomine TCR Beta short-read assay. TCRdb analysed the PCR reads with MiXCR anew, one entry per CDR3 protein. The sample lists more than 20,000 distinct CDR3 sequences; around 60% were seen once. The sample consisted of CD4+ T cells from blood, cultured in vitro, taken after SARS-CoV-2 vaccination. The receptors were sampled from a human donor who received a COVID-19 vaccine.

This chain links TRBV20-1 with TRBJ2-1; 11 bases map to TRBD1. The V gene end was trimmed by 2 bases and the J gene end by 6 bases; junction bases not matched to a gene: 3. The germline CDR1 and CDR2 sequences are DFQATT and SNEGSKA (reference sequence). The CDR3 runs to 14 residues. CDR3 residues: CSARQDRGLNEQFF. The CDR3 region has the DNA TGCAGTGCTAGACAGGACAGGGGGCTCAATGAGCAGTTCTTC.

V is TRBV5-1 and J is TRBJ2-5, with a possible D match to TRBD2 (7 bases). The V end was cut by 0 bases, the J end by 2 bases, with 17 bases between. Germline V gives CDR1 SGHRS, CDR2 YFSETQ. The length of the CDR3 is 17 residues. The CDR3 spells CASSLELRGPLQETQYF. In DNA form, the CDR3 reads TGCGCCAGCAGCTTGGAATTGCGGGGGCCCCTACAAGAGACCCAGTACTTC.

This clonotype was seen only a few times. The chain employs TRBV11-1 and TRBJ2-3; no clear D. V gave up 5 bases and J gave up 3 bases, with 9 bases separating them. The germline V gene encodes CDR1 SGHAT and CDR2 FQDESV (reference sequence). The CDR3 covers 13 residues. The DNA of the CDR3 is TGTGCCAGCAGCATTGACGGTACAGATACGCAGTATTTT. Its translation is CASSIDGTDTQYF.

In its sample, this clonotype was seen a few times. The chain joins TRBV7-9 to TRBJ1-2; D unresolved. There are 15 residues in the CDR3. Germline V gene lookup returns CDR1 SEHNR and CDR2 FQNEAQ (reference sequence). V lost 2 bases and J lost 4, with 14 bases in between. The CDR3 bases are TGTGCCAGCAGCTTATACACGGCGAACTTCTATGGCTACACCTTC. The encoded protein is CASSLYTANFYGYTF.

This chain uses TRBV10-3 with TRBJ2-7, with 9 bases matching TRBD1. The V segment lost 11 bases and the J segment 2 bases; nucleotides outside the gene matches: 4. The CDR3 runs 12 residues. CDR1 is ENHRY, CDR2 SYGVKD, per germline. Written as DNA, the CDR3 is TGTGCCGCCGGGACAGGGCCCTACGAGCAGTACTTC. Its protein product is CAAGTGPYEQYF.

The gene calls are TRBV7-8 and TRBJ2-7, with D uncertain. Germline lookup yields CDR1 SGHVS and CDR2 FQNEAQ. The CDR3 is made up of 14 amino acids. With 1 base removed from V and 9 bases from J, the gap between germline ends came to 16 bases. The CDR3 region is CASSLGPGESGQYF. The CDR3 DNA sequence: TGTGCCAGCAGCTTAGGCCCCGGTGAATCCGGGCAGTACTTC.

The chain uses TRBV2 and TRBJ2-1; D call uncertain. Trimming removed 7 bases at V and 8 bases at J, with 15 bases between. Germline CDR1 is SNHLY and CDR2 is FYNNEI. This CDR3 region has 13 residues. The CDR3 loop reads CASNSSPFDEQFF. Written as DNA, the CDR3 is TGTGCCAGCAATAGTAGCCCCTTTGATGAGCAGTTCTTC.

This clonotype appeared a single time. This chain links TRBV21-1 with TRBJ1-2; TRBD1 is taken as the D call from the table, unchecked against the DNA. TRBV21-1 is an annotated pseudogene. CDR3 length: 11 residues. CDR3 sequence: CASSKGDGYTF. In nucleotides, the CDR3 is TGTGCCAGCAGCAAGGGCGACGGCTACACCTTC.

The chain links TRBV2 to TRBJ1-2; D may be TRBD1 (6 bases). CDR1 SNHLY and CDR2 FYNNEI come from the germline V gene. The CDR3 runs 13 residues. The V gene lost 2 bases and the J gene lost 9 bases, with 13 bases spanning the gap. CDR3 sequence (DNA): TGTGCCAGCAGTGAAACAGGGATTAACCGCTACACCTTC. Protein sequence: CASSETGINRYTF.

CDR3 sequence: CASSRLGQGSNQPQHF. The CDR3 bases are TGTGCCAGCAGCCGGCTGGGACAGGGTAGCAATCAGCCCCAGCATTTT. V is TRBV7-9 and J is TRBJ1-5; 9 bases map to TRBD1. CDR1 is SEHNR, CDR2 FQNEAQ, per germline (reference sequence). V dropped 5 bases and J dropped 0; count of bases not matched to a gene: 5. The CDR3 has 16 amino acids.

This clonotype is a singleton in its sample. The rearrangement links TRBV7-8 to TRBJ2-3; TRBD2 matches at 8 bases. The CDR3 is 16 amino acids. V shed 3 bases and J 2 bases; nucleotides not matched to a gene: 7. CDR1 is SGHVS and CDR2 is FQNEAQ in the germline V gene. CDR3 amino acids: CASSLGSGVYTDTQYF. In DNA form, the CDR3 reads TGTGCCAGCAGCTTGGGTAGCGGGGTATACACAGATACGCAGTATTTT.